Each of the 7 T cell receptor beta chains below was sequenced from the same sample in a study of shared clonotypes between healthy human individuals (TCRdb year 2020). Libraries were made using the immunoSEQ multiplex PCR assay. TCRdb took over this immuneACCESS table, retaining in-frame rearrangements with V and J assigned. Such tables are incomplete; in checked studies, under half of the missing clones stem from an unresolved V gene, and the remainder is unexplained. This sample is represented by under 600,000 clones; 95% to 98% of them were singletons. The ten largest clones take up roughly 0.29% of the sample. CD8 naive samples were obtained by positive selection for CCR7 among CD45RO-negative cells, yielding a CD45RA+CCR7+ population from which TemRA cells were excluded. The sequencing sample was made of naive CD8+ T cells sorted from blood. What the cell subset or site label conveys for this sample: CD45RA+CCR7+. The receptors originated from a man aged 25 to 40 in good health.

V and J are TRBV7-8 and TRBJ2-1; either TRBD1 or TRBD2 may fit D (5 bases each). The V and J ends lost 5 bases and 5 bases respectively, with 16 bases between them. Germline-derived CDR1 and CDR2 are SGHVS and FQNEAQ. CDR3 length: 15 amino acids. The CDR3 reads CASSHPGTVNNEQFF. The CDR3 nucleotides are TGTGCCAGCAGCCACCCCGGGACCGTGAACAATGAGCAGTTCTTC.

This clone occurred a few times. The genes are TRBV4-3 and TRBJ2-7; 10 bases align to TRBD1. J gave up 6 bases and V 4 bases, and 9 bases lay outside the gene matches. Looked up from germline, CDR1 is LGHNA and CDR2 is YSLEER. The CDR3 is 15 residues long. CDR3 in DNA: TGCGCCAGCAGCCCCGGGACAGGGGACTCGGGCGAGCAGTACTTC. Residues: CASSPGTGDSGEQYF.

The genes are TRBV6-1 and TRBJ1-5; a possible D gene is TRBD1 (6 bases). This CDR3 comprises 17 residues. Germline V gene lookup returns CDR1 MNHNS and CDR2 SASEGT. The V end lost 0 bases, the J end lost 6 bases, and 18 bases lay between the germline ends. The CDR3 is CASSEALPLQGGQPQHF. CDR3 DNA sequence: TGTGCCAGCAGTGAAGCGCTTCCTTTACAGGGCGGTCAGCCCCAGCATTTT.

CDR3 sequence reads: CASSPTSEANTGELFF. CDR3 nucleotides: TGTGCCAGCAGCCCTACTAGCGAGGCGAACACCGGGGAGCTGTTTTTT. The rearrangement joins TRBV9 to TRBJ2-2, with TRBD2 matching 7 bases. V shed 4 bases, J shed 0 bases, and the junction held 6 bases outside the gene matches. CDR3 length equals 16 residues. Germline V lookup: CDR1 SGDLS, CDR2 YYNGEE.

CDR3 region: CASPENGYTF. The CDR3 nucleotides read TGTGCCAGCCCAGAAAATGGCTACACCTTC. This rearrangement joins TRBV2 to TRBJ1-2, with D hard to call. The CDR3 loop spans 10 amino acids. V was clipped by 8 bases and J by 6 bases, with 7 bases between them. Per germline, CDR1 SNHLY and CDR2 FYNNEI.

Here the CDR3 DNA reads TGCAGCGTGGGCCGCGAGGGCTCATACACTGAAGCTTTCTTT. Translated, it gives CSVGREGSYTEAFF. This chain uses TRBV29-1 with TRBJ1-1; D ambiguous. CDR3 length: 14 amino acids. The germline gives CDR1 SQVTM, CDR2 ANQGSEA. V lost 6 bases to trimming and J lost 3 bases, with 17 bases between them.

This clone was seen a handful of times. The same CDR3 can be traced to other DNA sequences in this sample. V and J are TRBV9 and TRBJ2-2, with a possible D match to TRBD2 (6 bases). This CDR3 region has 12 residues. The V end lost 4 bases, the J end lost 5 bases, and 6 bases lay between the germline ends. Germline loops: CDR1 SGDLS, CDR2 YYNGEE. CDR3 sequence reads: CASSRGTGELFF. The CDR3 coding sequence is TGTGCCAGCAGCCGGGGGACCGGGGAGCTGTTTTTT.